This passage covers 18 T cell receptor beta chains from one sample sequenced in a study of blood T cell repertoires in COVID-19. TCRdb keeps only in-frame clones here, not all; method: immunoSEQ multiplex PCR. The table records more than 250,000 clones, approximately 90% of them present only once. The source material was peripheral blood. Receptors were obtained from a man younger than 30 with active or convalescent COVID-19.

The chain is built from TRBV25-1 and TRBJ1-5; D is ambiguous. This CDR3 is 13 amino acids long. In germline, CDR1 is MGHDK, CDR2 SYGVNS. V dropped 1 base and J dropped 5 bases, with 6 bases sitting between them. Here the CDR3 reads CASSEFGDQPQHF. CDR3 DNA: TGTGCCAGCAGTGAATTTGGAGATCAGCCCCAGCATTTT.

Here the CDR3 DNA reads TGTGCCAGCAGTTACTCGTCCGGGACTAACTACGAGCAGTACTTC. Protein sequence: CASSYSSGTNYEQYF. This chain uses TRBV6-5 with TRBJ2-7; the match to TRBD2 covers 7 bases. The CDR3 covers 15 residues. Per germline, CDR1 MNHEY and CDR2 SVGAGI. The V and J ends lost 0 bases and 3 bases, in that order; junction bases with no gene match: 5.

The chain employs TRBV5-4 and TRBJ1-2; 9 bases align to TRBD1. CDR1 SGHNT and CDR2 YYREEE come from the germline V gene (reference sequence). The length of the CDR3 is 13 residues. V trimming: 4 bases; J trimming: 9 bases; junction bases outside the gene matches: 7. DNA of the CDR3: TGTGCCAGCAGCGACCGGGACAGGGTGAGCTACACCTTC. It encodes CASSDRDRVSYTF.

The chain carries TRBV2 and TRBJ2-1; D possibly corresponds to TRBD2 (5 bases). Germline V gene lookup returns CDR1 SNHLY and CDR2 FYNNEI. The length of the CDR3 is 13 residues. V shed 3 bases and J shed 8 bases, with 11 bases lying between them. The DNA for the CDR3 is TGTGCCAGCAGTGAGAGGGTTCGGCATGAGCAGTTCTTC. Translated, it gives CASSERVRHEQFF.

This clone occurred many times. This chain links TRBV7-2 with TRBJ2-1; TRBD1 matches at 10 bases. The ends lost 4 bases at V and 6 bases at J; junction bases unmatched: 6. CDR3 length equals 15 residues. CDR1 is SGHTA, CDR2 FQGNSA, per germline. The DNA of the CDR3 is TGTGCCAGCAGCTGGGGACAGGGGTCTGCCAATGAGCAGTTCTTC. Encoded protein: CASSWGQGSANEQFF.

The chain has TRBV13 and TRBJ2-5; 8 bases fit TRBD2. The V segment lost 5 bases and the J segment 1 base; nucleotides outside the gene matches: 6. This CDR3 contains 15 residues. Germline lookup yields CDR1 PRHDT and CDR2 FYEKMQ (reference sequence). CDR3 nucleotides: TGTGCCAGCAGCCTAACGGGGGGGGCCCAAGAGACCCAGTACTTC. It is translated as CASSLTGGAQETQYF.

This clone came up once. This chain links TRBV7-6 with TRBJ1-5; 12 bases are shared with TRBD1. The germline V gene has CDR1 SGHVS and CDR2 FNYEAQ. V was pared by 1 base and J by 1 base, with 5 bases of the junction left unmatched. CDR3 length: 18 residues. CDR3 sequence: CASSLVGTGGVSNQPQHF. The DNA of the CDR3 is TGTGCCAGCAGCTTAGTTGGGACAGGGGGCGTCAGCAATCAGCCCCAGCATTTT.

The chain employs TRBV5-4 and TRBJ1-6; D gene ambiguous. CDR1 SGHNT and CDR2 YYREEE come from the germline V gene (reference sequence). V dropped 2 bases and J dropped 6 bases, with 6 bases sitting between them. CDR3 size: 13 residues. In nucleotides, the CDR3 is TGTGCCAGCAGCTTTGGGCCTAATTCACCCCTCCACTTT. Its translation: CASSFGPNSPLHF.

This clone has only a few counts. This chain uses TRBV4-1 with TRBJ1-3, with D maybe TRBD1 (6 bases). V lost 4 bases and J 3 bases, leaving 16 bases between the germline ends. This CDR3 contains 16 residues. Germline CDR1 reads MGHRA; CDR2 reads YSYEKL. CDR3 amino acids: CASSRDTGSFGNTIYF. The CDR3 DNA reads as TGCGCCAGCAGCCGAGATACAGGGTCCTTTGGAAACACCATATATTTT.

The chain joins TRBV7-9 to TRBJ2-5; 13 bases fit TRBD2. The J segment lost 5 bases and the V segment lost 4 bases, leaving 7 bases of the junction unmatched. The CDR3 length is 16 residues. Germline V gives CDR1 SEHNR, CDR2 FQNEAQ (reference sequence). The CDR3 region has the DNA TGTGCCAGCAGCTCGGGGACTAGCGGGAACTCGGAGACCCAGTACTTC. Its protein is CASSSGTSGNSETQYF.

The gene calls are TRBV10-3 and TRBJ1-1, with TRBD1 as a possible D gene (5 bases). V was shortened by 10 bases and J by 4 bases, with 16 bases between the two germline ends. Germline V gene lookup returns CDR1 ENHRY and CDR2 SYGVKD. The CDR3 has 13 residues. The CDR3 DNA sequence: TGTGCCACTCAACTCAGGGATCGCACTGAAGCTTTCTTT. Its protein is CATQLRDRTEAFF.

The chain is built from TRBV15 and TRBJ1-3; D may be TRBD1 (5 bases). From germline, CDR1 is LNHNV and CDR2 YYDKDF (reference sequence). V lost 2 bases to trimming and J lost 0 bases, with 11 bases between them. This CDR3 is built from 16 residues. CDR3 in DNA: TGTGCCACCAGCAGAAAAGGGGCCCACTCTGGAAACACCATATATTTT. Its translation is CATSRKGAHSGNTIYF.

The J gene is TRBJ2-7, the V gene TRBV15, with D perhaps matching TRBD1 (7 bases). V was trimmed by 0 bases and J by 5 bases, leaving 14 bases between them. The CDR3 covers 15 residues. The germline V gene encodes CDR1 LNHNV and CDR2 YYDKDF (reference sequence). CDR3 loop: CATSRDLQGGNEQYF. In DNA, the CDR3 is TGTGCCACCAGCAGAGATCTCCAGGGGGGAAACGAGCAGTACTTC.

The J gene is TRBJ2-5, the V gene TRBV7-9; 12 bases map to TRBD2. This CDR3 has 13 amino acids. Unmatched junction bases numbered 2, after V lost 7 bases and J lost 5 bases. Germline assignment: CDR1 SEHNR and CDR2 FQNEAQ (reference sequence). The CDR3 protein is CASKTSGSETQYF. The CDR3 DNA follows: TGTGCCAGCAAGACTAGCGGGAGTGAGACCCAGTACTTC. Drawing the rest from reference TRBV7-9 and TRBJ2-5, the complete variable domain is DTGVSQNPRHKITKRGQNVTFRCDPISEHNRLYWYRQTLGQGPEFLTYFQNEAQLEKSRLLSDRFSAERPKGSFSTLEIQRTEQGDSAMYLCASKTSGSETQYFGPGTRLLVL.

This CDR3 is CASSLKGGDEQYF. CDR3 bases: TGTGCCAGCAGCTTAAAAGGGGGGGACGAGCAGTACTTC. This chain joins TRBV7-3 and TRBJ2-7; D perhaps matches TRBD2 (7 bases). This CDR3 is built from 13 residues. Trimming pared 1 base from V and 5 bases from J, leaving 9 bases between. The germline CDR1 and CDR2 sequences are SGHTA and FQGTGA.

The chain recombines TRBV5-1 with TRBJ1-3; 8 nucleotides align to TRBD1. V gave up 3 bases and J gave up 2 bases; unmatched junction bases: 4. This CDR3 comprises 15 residues. The germline V gene encodes CDR1 SGHRS and CDR2 YFSETQ. CDR3 sequence reads: CASSWTGSAGNTIYF. CDR3 coding DNA: TGCGCCAGCAGCTGGACAGGGTCGGCTGGAAACACCATATATTTT.

This chain uses TRBV2 with TRBJ2-5; D ambiguous. Germline lookup yields CDR1 SNHLY and CDR2 FYNNEI. The V gene lost 4 bases and the J gene lost 9 bases, with 12 bases spanning the gap. The CDR3 has 12 amino acids. Written as DNA, the CDR3 is TGTGCCAGCAGTGGCGGCCGAGAATCCCAGTACTTC. Translation: CASSGGRESQYF.

The rearrangement links TRBV5-1 to TRBJ1-6, with no clear D. The germline gives CDR1 SGHRS, CDR2 YFSETQ. The CDR3 runs to 15 residues. Trimming cost V 3 bases and J 7 bases, with 14 bases left between them. CDR3: CASSSALVGNSPLHF. The CDR3, as DNA: TGCGCCAGCAGCTCGGCCCTAGTAGGAAATTCACCCCTCCACTTT.